Following are 20 T cell receptor beta chains from one sample sequenced in a study of blood T cell repertoires in COVID-19. Method: immunoSEQ multiplex PCR; TCRdb's copy keeps in-frame clones and lacks some. The data contain fewer than 500,000 clones, roughly 87% of them singletons. The sample taken for sequencing was PBMCs or T cells enriched from blood (not recorded which). The receptors were sampled from a woman between 18 and 29 years old with acute COVID-19.

The genes are TRBV18 and TRBJ2-3, with 10 bases fitting TRBD1. Germline V gives CDR1 KGHSH, CDR2 LQKENI. The CDR3 extends over 16 amino acids. V shed 3 bases and J 3 bases; nucleotides not matched to a gene: 6. The CDR3 region is CASSPFGDRGTDTQYF. The CDR3 DNA sequence: TGTGCCAGCTCACCGTTTGGGGACAGGGGAACAGATACGCAGTATTTT. Full variable domain (remainder filled in from reference TRBV18 and TRBJ2-3): NAGVMQNPRHLVRRRGQEARLRCSPMKGHSHVYWYRQLPEEGLKFMVYLQKENIIDESGMPKERFSAEFPKEGPSILRIQQVVRGDSAAYFCASSPFGDRGTDTQYFGPGTRLTVL.

This clone has just a few counts. The CDR3 protein is CASSELAYGYTF. The CDR3 nucleotides read TGTGCCAGCAGTGAGTTGGCTTATGGCTACACCTTC. This chain uses TRBV2 with TRBJ1-2; D gene unclear. The CDR3 is 12 amino acids. V was trimmed by 3 bases and J by 5 bases, leaving 7 bases between them. CDR1 is SNHLY and CDR2 is FYNNEI in the germline V gene.

This clone was recorded once. The rearrangement joins TRBV30 to TRBJ1-2; TRBD1 aligns across 10 bases. The CDR3 covers 14 residues. CDR1 is GTSNPN, CDR2 SVGIG, per germline (reference sequence). V dropped 2 bases and J dropped 3; count of bases not matched to a gene: 3. Here the CDR3 DNA reads TGTGCCTGGAGTTTCGGGACAGGGGACTATGGCTACACCTTC. Translation gives CAWSFGTGDYGYTF.

The chain links TRBV5-6 to TRBJ1-1; D possibly corresponds to TRBD1 (6 bases). The germline V gene encodes CDR1 SGHDT and CDR2 YYEEEE. This CDR3 comprises 14 residues. V was cut by 0 bases and J by 2 bases, with 8 bases left in between. The chain's CDR3 is CASSLDRANTEAFF. CDR3 nucleotides: TGTGCCAGCAGCTTGGACAGGGCCAACACTGAAGCTTTCTTT.

A single count supports this clone. The V call is TRBV3-1 (or the pseudogene TRBV3-2), the J call TRBJ1-1; perhaps TRBD1 as D (5 bases). This CDR3 has 14 residues. Trimming left V 3 bases short and J 1 base short, with 9 bases between. From germline, CDR1 is LGHDT and CDR2 YNNKEL (reference sequence). The CDR3 loop reads CASSHLGQNTEAFF. For the CDR3, the DNA is TGTGCCAGCAGCCATCTTGGACAGAACACTGAAGCTTTCTTT.

CDR3 sequence (DNA): TGTGCCAGCAGTCCCGGTCTGGTAAGGGGTCAGCCCCAGCATTTT. Amino acids: CASSPGLVRGQPQHF. V gene TRBV28 combines with J gene TRBJ1-5; perhaps TRBD1 as D (5 bases). CDR3 length: 15 residues. The V end lost 5 bases, the J end lost 6 bases, and 17 bases lay between the germline ends. CDR1 and CDR2 (germline): MDHEN, SYDVKM.

This clone was found once. V usage is TRBV3-1 (or the pseudogene TRBV3-2) and J usage is TRBJ1-5, with D possibly TRBD1 on 5 matching bases. Germline CDR1 and CDR2: LGHDT and YNNKEL (reference sequence). The CDR3 covers 18 residues. Trimming removed 0 bases from V and 6 bases from J, with 21 bases in between. The CDR3 protein is CASSQDWGGLPTGQPQHF. The CDR3 DNA is TGTGCCAGCAGCCAAGATTGGGGGGGACTCCCTACCGGTCAGCCCCAGCATTTT.

V is TRBV20-1 and J is TRBJ2-7, with D perhaps matching TRBD1 (5 bases). This CDR3 region has 13 residues. Germline assignment: CDR1 DFQATT and CDR2 SNEGSKA (reference sequence). V was cut by 3 bases and J by 2 bases, with 11 bases left in between. The CDR3 region is CSASQGIAYEQYF. Written as DNA, the CDR3 is TGCAGTGCTAGTCAGGGTATAGCCTACGAGCAGTACTTC.

The J gene is TRBJ2-5, the V gene TRBV6-5; TRBD1 matches 8 bases. The germline V gene encodes CDR1 MNHEY and CDR2 SVGAGI. Trimming removed 2 bases from V and 3 bases from J; junction bases left unmatched: 5. CDR3 length: 15 residues. CDR3 nucleotide sequence: TGTGCCAGCAGTTACGGGGGGACAGGCGAAGAGACCCAGTACTTC. As protein: CASSYGGTGEETQYF.

The chain has TRBV28 and TRBJ1-1; 7 bases align to TRBD1. The J segment lost 1 base and the V segment lost 5 bases, leaving 13 bases of the junction unmatched. The CDR3 runs 17 residues. Germline V gene sequence: CDR1 MDHEN, CDR2 SYDVKM. CDR3 loop: CASSPPHRGVSNTEAFF. For the CDR3, the DNA is TGTGCCAGCAGTCCACCGCACAGGGGAGTTTCGAACACTGAAGCTTTCTTT.

V and J are TRBV7-9 and TRBJ2-7; D perhaps matches TRBD2 (7 bases). Trimming stripped 2 bases from V and 0 bases from J, with 17 bases between. Germline CDR1 reads SEHNR; CDR2 reads FQNEAQ (reference sequence). This CDR3 is 17 amino acids long. The CDR3 DNA is TGTGCCAGCAGCTTAAGGGGGGGTTTCGACAGCTCCTACGAGCAGTACTTC. It is translated as CASSLRGGFDSSYEQYF. Full variable domain (missing parts from reference TRBV7-9 and TRBJ2-7): DTGVSQNPRHKITKRGQNVTFRCDPISEHNRLYWYRQTLGQGPEFLTYFQNEAQLEKSRLLSDRFSAERPKGSFSTLEIQRTEQGDSAMYLCASSLRGGFDSSYEQYFGPGTRLTVT.

This chain links TRBV9 with TRBJ1-6; D remains unclear. Germline CDR1 is SGDLS and CDR2 is YYNGEE. The CDR3 contains 16 residues. V lost 3 bases and J lost 0, with 10 bases in between. The chain's CDR3 is CASSGGSSSYNSPLHF. In DNA form, the CDR3 reads TGTGCCAGCAGCGGTGGGTCTAGCTCCTATAATTCACCCCTCCACTTT.

This chain links TRBV14 with TRBJ1-6, with a possible D match to TRBD1 (6 bases). This CDR3 spans 14 amino acids. CDR1 and CDR2 (germline): SGHDN, FVKESK. The V end lost 3 bases, the J end lost 4 bases, and 7 bases lay between the germline ends. The CDR3 is CASSHRGYNSPLHF. Here the CDR3 DNA reads TGTGCCAGCAGCCACAGGGGTTATAATTCACCCCTCCACTTT.

The V gene is TRBV6-4, the J gene TRBJ2-3, with TRBD2 matching 9 bases. Per germline, CDR1 MRHNA and CDR2 SNTAGT. The CDR3 spans 14 residues. Unmatched junction bases numbered 1, after V lost 5 bases and J lost 1 base. This chain's CDR3 is CASSPSGGTDTQYF. The CDR3 coding sequence is TGTGCCAGCAGTCCTAGCGGGGGCACAGATACGCAGTATTTT.

The chain combines TRBV28 with TRBJ1-2; 8 nucleotides match TRBD1. This CDR3 is 14 amino acids long. Germline V gene lookup returns CDR1 MDHEN and CDR2 SYDVKM. The ends lost 2 bases at V and 5 bases at J; junction bases unmatched: 4. For the CDR3, the DNA is TGTGCCAGCAGTTTACGGACAGGGTGGTATGGCTACACCTTC. It codes for CASSLRTGWYGYTF.

This chain uses TRBV7-8 with TRBJ2-4, with D maybe TRBD2 (5 bases). Germline loops: CDR1 SGHVS, CDR2 FQNEAQ. Trimming shortened V by 5 bases and J by 4 bases, and 15 bases separated the two germline ends. CDR3 size: 15 residues. This CDR3 is CASSLGVRGKNIQYF. The CDR3 bases are TGTGCCAGCAGCCTAGGCGTACGGGGAAAAAACATTCAGTACTTC.

V gene TRBV5-1 combines with J gene TRBJ2-7; 7 nucleotides align to TRBD2. This CDR3 is built from 15 residues. Germline-derived CDR1 and CDR2 are SGHRS and YFSETQ. The V segment lost 0 bases and the J segment 1 base; nucleotides outside the gene matches: 4. The CDR3 sequence: CASSLERGWSYEQYF. The DNA for the CDR3 is TGCGCCAGCAGCTTGGAGCGGGGCTGGTCCTACGAGCAGTACTTC.

The V call is TRBV7-6, the J call TRBJ2-3; 8 bases align to TRBD2. The germline gives CDR1 SGHVS, CDR2 FNYEAQ. V lost 5 bases and J lost 6; bases outside the gene matches: 25. The CDR3 is 20 amino acids. This CDR3 reads CASSLRQLSAQAGVWDTQYF. The CDR3 DNA reads TGTGCCAGCAGCCTAAGACAGCTGAGCGCTCAAGCGGGAGTTTGGGATACGCAGTATTTT.

This chain uses TRBV7-3 with TRBJ2-5; 9 bases map to TRBD2. The CDR3 sequence is 15 residues long. Germline CDR1 is SGHTA and CDR2 is FQGTGA. The V segment lost 1 base and the J segment 5 bases; nucleotides outside the gene matches: 5. The DNA for the CDR3 is TGTGCCAGCAGCTTAAATAGCGGGGGTAGGGAGACCCAGTACTTC. Its protein product is CASSLNSGGRETQYF.

With regard to this clone: The same CDR3 also results from other DNA sequences found in this sample. The V call is TRBV5-1, the J call TRBJ1-1; D remains unclear. The CDR3 length is 11 residues. With 6 bases removed from V and 1 base from J, the gap between germline ends came to 4 bases. CDR1 and CDR2 from the germline V gene are SGHRS and YFSETQ. This CDR3 reads CASTGNTEAFF. The CDR3 DNA reads as TGCGCCAGCACCGGGAACACTGAAGCTTTCTTT.